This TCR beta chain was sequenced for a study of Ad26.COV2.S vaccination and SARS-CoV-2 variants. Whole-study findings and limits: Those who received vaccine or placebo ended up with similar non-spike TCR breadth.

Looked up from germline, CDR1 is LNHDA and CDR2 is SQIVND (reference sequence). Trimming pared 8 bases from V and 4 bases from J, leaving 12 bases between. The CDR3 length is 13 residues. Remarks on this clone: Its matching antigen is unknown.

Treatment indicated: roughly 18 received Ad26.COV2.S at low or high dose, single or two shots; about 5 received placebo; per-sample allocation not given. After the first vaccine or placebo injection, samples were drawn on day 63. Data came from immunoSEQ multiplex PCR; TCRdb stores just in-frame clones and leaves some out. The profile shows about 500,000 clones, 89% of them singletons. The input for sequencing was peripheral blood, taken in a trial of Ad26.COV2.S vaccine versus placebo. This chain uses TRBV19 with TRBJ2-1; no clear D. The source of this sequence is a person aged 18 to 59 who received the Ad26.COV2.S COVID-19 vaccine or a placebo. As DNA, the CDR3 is TGTGCCAGTGGGCTCCTAATTTACAATGAGCAGTTCTTC. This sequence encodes CASGLLIYNEQFF.